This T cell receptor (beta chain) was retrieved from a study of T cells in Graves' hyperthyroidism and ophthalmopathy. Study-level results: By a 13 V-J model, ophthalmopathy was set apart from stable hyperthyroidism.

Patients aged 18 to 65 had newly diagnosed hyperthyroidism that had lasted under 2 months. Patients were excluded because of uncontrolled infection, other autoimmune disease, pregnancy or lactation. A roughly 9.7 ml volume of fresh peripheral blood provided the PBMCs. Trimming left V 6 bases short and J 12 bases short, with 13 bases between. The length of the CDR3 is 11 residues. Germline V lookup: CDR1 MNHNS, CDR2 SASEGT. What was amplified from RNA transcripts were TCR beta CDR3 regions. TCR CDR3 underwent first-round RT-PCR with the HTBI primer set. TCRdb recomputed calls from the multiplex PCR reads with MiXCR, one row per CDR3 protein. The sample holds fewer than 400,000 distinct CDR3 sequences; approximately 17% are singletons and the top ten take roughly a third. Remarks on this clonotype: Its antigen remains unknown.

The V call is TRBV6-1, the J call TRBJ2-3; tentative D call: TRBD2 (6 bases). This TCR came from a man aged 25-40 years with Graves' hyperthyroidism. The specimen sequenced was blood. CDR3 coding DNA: TGTGCCAGCAGCCCCGGGACTCTCCAGTATTTT. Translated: CASSPGTLQYF.